Described below is a single TCR beta chain sequence and its context. Its antigen is undetermined. The sample comes from a study of CD4+ T cells in melanoma. Study conclusions and caveats: In melanoma, neoantigen-specific CD4+ T cells reportedly differed in differentiation state. A reported correlation linked neoantigen-specific CD4+ T cells to CD8+, macrophage and B cell function.

Profiling relied on immunoSEQ multiplex PCR, and the TCRdb table lists in-frame clones only, not all of them. The sample has around 100,000 clones, roughly 90% seen once. This CDR3 is built from 14 residues. The V end was cut by 4 bases, the J end by 0 bases, with 9 bases between. CDR1 is LNHDA and CDR2 is SQIVND in the germline V gene (reference sequence). This TCR came from a human donor with melanoma. V gene TRBV19 combines with J gene TRBJ1-1, with D uncertain. Material for sequencing was peripheral blood. The CDR3 DNA is TGTGCCAGTAGTAGAGAAACAATGAACACTGAAGCTTTCTTT. It yields the protein CASSRETMNTEAFF. Together with reference TRBV19 and TRBJ1-1, the CDR3 gives the full variable domain: DGGITQSPKYLFRKEGQNVTLSCEQNLNHDAMYWYRQDPGQGLRLIYYSQIVNDFQKGDIAEGYSVSREKKESFPLTVTSAQKNPTAFYLCASSRETMNTEAFFGQGTRLTVV.